The clone carrying this T cell receptor (beta chain) was detected only a few times. CDR1 and CDR2 (germline): SGHTA, FQGTGA. The CDR3 extends over 15 amino acids. The V gene lost 0 bases and the J gene lost 7 bases, with 15 bases spanning the gap. TCRdb re-called the 5' RACE reads through MiXCR, storing one row per CDR3 protein. Among 250,000 to 350,000 distinct CDR3 sequences listed, under 9% were seen once. The sample originates from a study of T cells after yellow fever vaccination. The sequences come from CD4+ T cells sorted from PBMCs, collected 5 days after the yellow fever booster vaccination. The clonotype was recovered from a man between 18 and 35 years old who received the YFV17D yellow fever vaccine. J is TRBJ1-1 and V is TRBV7-3, with D unresolved. CDR3 bases: TGTGCCAGCAGCTTAACCCCAGCCCCCGGTTTTGAAGCTTTCTTT. Protein: CASSLTPAPGFEAFF.